Shown below are 24 T cell receptor beta chains from a single sample sequenced in a study of PD-1 blockade in classical Hodgkin lymphoma. Repertoires were generated with immunoSEQ multiplex PCR, while TCRdb's copy carries only in-frame clones and drops some. This sample has 11,000 to 15,000 clones, with approximately 83% found just once. Patients all relapsed after autologous stem cell transplantation, and there was variation in brentuximab vedotin exposure. The specimen comprised peripheral blood mononuclear cells (PBMCs), sampled at baseline. All receptors come from a human donor with classical Hodgkin lymphoma.

The chain is built from TRBV28 and TRBJ1-2, with a possible D match to TRBD1 (6 bases). CDR3 length: 13 amino acids. Germline CDR1 is MDHEN and CDR2 is SYDVKM. Trimming left V 6 bases short and J 4 bases short, with 12 bases between. The CDR3 DNA is TGTGCCAGCAGCCAAACAGGGCCCTATGGCTACACCTTC. This translates into CASSQTGPYGYTF.

The chain uses TRBV2 and TRBJ1-5; D is uncertain. CDR3 length: 15 amino acids. The V gene lost 0 bases and the J gene lost 9 bases, with 15 bases spanning the gap. CDR1 SNHLY and CDR2 FYNNEI come from the germline V gene. Here the CDR3 reads CASSEALSFDGPQHF. The CDR3, as DNA: TGTGCCAGCAGTGAAGCGCTGAGCTTCGACGGGCCCCAGCATTTT.

The chain couples TRBV5-6 to TRBJ2-5; 7 bases are shared with TRBD1. V gave up 1 base and J gave up 4 bases; unmatched junction bases: 4. CDR1 SGHDT and CDR2 YYEEEE come from the germline V gene. This CDR3 spans 14 amino acids. CDR3: CASSLSHRGETQYF. In DNA, the CDR3 is TGTGCCAGCAGCTTGAGTCACAGGGGAGAGACCCAGTACTTC.

CDR3 coding DNA: TGTGCCAGCAGCCCCCATCGACTAGCCAAAAACATTCAGTACTTC. Its protein is CASSPHRLAKNIQYF. This chain connects TRBV9 to TRBJ2-4; D gene unclear. V was shortened by 4 bases and J by 0 bases, with 11 bases between the two germline ends. The CDR3 runs to 15 residues. Germline-derived CDR1 and CDR2 are SGDLS and YYNGEE.

The J gene is TRBJ1-6, the V gene TRBV10-1; D not resolved. Trimming pared 2 bases from V and 13 bases from J, leaving 15 bases between. CDR1 WNHNN and CDR2 SYGVQD come from the germline V gene (reference sequence). The CDR3 totals 14 residues. The DNA for the CDR3 is TGCGCCAGCAGTGAGGTCTCGACTACGGGGCCCCTCCACTTT. This translates into CASSEVSTTGPLHF.

This clone appeared a few times. V and J are TRBV25-1 and TRBJ2-5; D remains unclear. The V end was cut by 7 bases, the J end by 8 bases, with 11 bases between. The germline CDR1 and CDR2 sequences are MGHDK and SYGVNS. CDR3 size: 11 residues. CDR3 DNA sequence: TGTGCCAGCACTGGTACAGTTACCCAGTACTTC. This gives the protein CASTGTVTQYF.

V usage is TRBV19 and J usage is TRBJ1-2; 9 bases line up with TRBD1. The length of the CDR3 is 13 residues. Germline V CDR1 and CDR2: LNHDA, SQIVND (reference sequence). V gave up 6 bases and J gave up 8 bases; unmatched junction bases: 7. CDR3 sequence (DNA): TGTGCCAGTAGCCGGGACAGGGTAGGCGGCTACACCTTC. Encoded protein: CASSRDRVGGYTF.

The chain recombines TRBV6-5 with TRBJ2-1, with 9 positions matching TRBD1. With V trimmed by 2 bases and J by 9 bases, 5 bases remained unmatched. The CDR3 is made up of 14 amino acids. Germline V gene lookup returns CDR1 MNHEY and CDR2 SVGAGI. CDR3 protein: CASSYGQGLGEQFF. The CDR3 DNA follows: TGTGCCAGCAGTTACGGACAGGGGTTGGGTGAGCAGTTCTTC.

The chain recombines TRBV9 with TRBJ1-2, with a tentative D call TRBD1 (6 bases). The length of the CDR3 is 20 residues. The V and J ends lost 0 bases and 1 base respectively, with 25 bases between them. Germline V gives CDR1 SGDLS, CDR2 YYNGEE. Here the CDR3 reads CASSVGGVGETGLLNYGYTF. The CDR3 nucleotides read TGTGCCAGCAGCGTAGGAGGCGTAGGAGAAACAGGGCTGCTTAACTATGGCTACACCTTC.

The rearrangement joins TRBV19 to TRBJ2-1; TRBD1 agrees at 8 bases. The CDR3 spans 15 residues. Germline CDR1 LNHDA, CDR2 SQIVND (reference sequence). V lost 9 bases and J lost 0; bases outside the gene matches: 7. This chain's CDR3 is CASTIQGGSYNEQFF. The DNA of the CDR3 is TGTGCCAGCACTATACAGGGGGGCTCCTACAATGAGCAGTTCTTC.

The genes are TRBV9 and TRBJ2-7, with 9 nucleotides matching TRBD1. CDR1 SGDLS and CDR2 YYNGEE come from the germline V gene. V lost 4 bases and J lost 3; bases outside the gene matches: 8. The CDR3 is made up of 15 amino acids. The CDR3 bases are TGTGCCAGCAGCCCAGGACAGGGGTCCCTCTACGAGCAGTACTTC. This gives the protein CASSPGQGSLYEQYF.

The DNA of the CDR3 is TGTGCCAGCACCGAGACCTACAATGAGCAGTTCTTC. Amino acid sequence: CASTETYNEQFF. The chain recombines TRBV7-9 with TRBJ2-1; D is ambiguous. The germline V gene has CDR1 SEHNR and CDR2 FQNEAQ (reference sequence). V was clipped by 7 bases and J by 2 bases, with 6 bases between them. The length of the CDR3 is 12 residues. The entire variable domain, with the rest obtained from reference TRBV7-9 and TRBJ2-1, is as follows: DTGVSQNPRHKITKRGQNVTFRCDPISEHNRLYWYRQTLGQGPEFLTYFQNEAQLEKSRLLSDRFSAERPKGSFSTLEIQRTEQGDSAMYLCASTETYNEQFFGPGTRLTVL.

The rearrangement uses TRBV2 and TRBJ2-4, with D perhaps TRBD2 (5 bases). The CDR3 consists of 14 residues. Trimming took 6 bases from V and 1 from J, leaving 10 bases between them. Germline V gives CDR1 SNHLY, CDR2 FYNNEI. This CDR3 is CASSEGLAKNIQYF. The CDR3 DNA is TGTGCCAGCAGCGAGGGTTTGGCCAAAAACATTCAGTACTTC.

Only one count was recorded for this clone. The rearrangement joins TRBV7-2 to TRBJ2-2, with D possibly TRBD2 on 7 matching bases. There are 14 residues in the CDR3. From germline, CDR1 is SGHTA and CDR2 FQGNSA. V was cut by 7 bases and J by 6 bases, with 15 bases left in between. The CDR3 DNA reads as TGTGCCAGCACCAAGTGGGGGGGGCCCGGGGAGCTGTTTTTT. It specifies CASTKWGGPGELFF.

CDR3 in amino acids: CASSSDRNTEAFF. In DNA, the CDR3 is TGTGCCAGCAGCTCCGACAGAAACACTGAAGCTTTCTTT. The chain joins TRBV7-8 to TRBJ1-1; possibly TRBD1 for D (5 bases). Looked up from germline, CDR1 is SGHVS and CDR2 is FQNEAQ. The CDR3 covers 13 residues. The germline V and J ends were trimmed by 4 bases and 2 bases, with 8 bases remaining between them.

V gene TRBV4-1 combines with J gene TRBJ2-7, with TRBD2 matching 9 bases. CDR3 length: 15 amino acids. The V segment lost 8 bases and the J segment 2 bases; nucleotides outside the gene matches: 10. The germline gives CDR1 MGHRA, CDR2 YSYEKL. The CDR3 spells CASSQPQRGAYEQYF. The CDR3 DNA sequence: TGCGCCAGCTCCCAACCCCAGCGGGGGGCCTACGAGCAGTACTTC.

This clone was observed a few times. The V gene is TRBV4-3, the J gene TRBJ1-1; D is perhaps TRBD1 (6 bases). There are 14 residues in the CDR3. Germline loops: CDR1 LGHNA, CDR2 YSLEER. The germline V and J ends were trimmed by 3 bases and 1 base, with 9 bases remaining between them. CDR3 in amino acids: CASSHRTENTEAFF. The CDR3 DNA reads TGCGCCAGCAGCCACAGGACAGAGAACACTGAAGCTTTCTTT.

This clone is deemed medium-sized. The rearrangement joins TRBV7-9 to TRBJ2-7; D is unresolved. Trimming cost V 2 bases and J 3 bases, with 8 bases left between them. The germline CDR1 and CDR2 sequences are SEHNR and FQNEAQ (reference sequence). The CDR3 extends over 13 amino acids. As DNA, the CDR3 is TGTGCCAGCAGCTTAAGGACGGACTACGAGCAGTACTTC. Translation: CASSLRTDYEQYF. The full variable domain, its missing parts supplied by reference TRBV7-9 and TRBJ2-7, is DTGVSQNPRHKITKRGQNVTFRCDPISEHNRLYWYRQTLGQGPEFLTYFQNEAQLEKSRLLSDRFSAERPKGSFSTLEIQRTEQGDSAMYLCASSLRTDYEQYFGPGTRLTVT.

The V call is TRBV6-4, the J call TRBJ1-5; D possibly corresponds to TRBD1 (5 bases). The germline V and J ends were trimmed by 0 bases and 6 bases, with 12 bases remaining between them. Germline values: CDR1 MRHNA, CDR2 SNTAGT. CDR3 length: 15 amino acids. CDR3 nucleotide sequence: TGTGCCAGCAGTGACTCGTGGCGGGGGAGTCAGCCCCAGCATTTT. Translated, it gives CASSDSWRGSQPQHF.

V and J are TRBV5-4 and TRBJ1-5; D is ambiguous. This CDR3 comprises 13 residues. Trimming removed 0 bases at V and 3 bases at J, with 4 bases between. The germline gives CDR1 SGHNT, CDR2 YYREEE (reference sequence). Written as DNA, the CDR3 is TGTGCCAGCAGCTTGGGGCTCAATCAGCCCCAGCATTTT. This gives the protein CASSLGLNQPQHF.

The rearrangement uses TRBV27 and TRBJ2-7, with a tentative D call TRBD1 (6 bases). Germline CDR1 reads MNHEY; CDR2 reads SMNVEV (reference sequence). V was cut by 5 bases and J by 2 bases, with 10 bases left in between. This CDR3 has 13 amino acids. The CDR3 DNA is TGTGCCAGCAGTCCCGGGACACCCTACGAGCAGTACTTC. Translated, it gives CASSPGTPYEQYF.

This clone was seen just once. The gene calls are TRBV19 and TRBJ1-3, with a possible D match to TRBD1 (6 bases). Germline CDR1 and CDR2: LNHDA and SQIVND (reference sequence). This CDR3 region has 14 residues. Trimming took 4 bases from V and 0 from J, leaving 7 bases between them. Here the CDR3 reads CASSRTVSGNTIYF. The CDR3 DNA reads as TGTGCCAGTAGTAGGACAGTCTCTGGAAACACCATATATTTT. The full variable domain, in which reference TRBV19 and TRBJ1-3 provide the parts outside the CDR3, is DGGITQSPKYLFRKEGQNVTLSCEQNLNHDAMYWYRQDPGQGLRLIYYSQIVNDFQKGDIAEGYSVSREKKESFPLTVTSAQKNPTAFYLCASSRTVSGNTIYFGEGSWLTVV.

The chain combines TRBV5-4 with TRBJ2-4; D is ambiguous. The V end lost 0 bases, the J end lost 1 base, and 2 bases lay between the germline ends. Germline V gene sequence: CDR1 SGHNT, CDR2 YYREEE (reference sequence). CDR3 length: 13 residues. The CDR3 region has the DNA TGTGCCAGCAGCTTGGGGGCCAAAAACATTCAGTACTTC. Translation gives CASSLGAKNIQYF. The entire variable domain, with the rest obtained from reference TRBV5-4 and TRBJ2-4, is as follows: ETGVTQSPTHLIKTRGQQVTLRCSSQSGHNTVSWYQQALGQGPQFIFQYYREEENGRGNFPPRFSGLQFPNYSSELNVNALELDDSALYLCASSLGAKNIQYFGAGTRLSVL.

The chain carries TRBV6-5 and TRBJ1-2; D might be TRBD1 (5 bases). This CDR3 comprises 15 residues. With 0 bases removed from V and 5 bases from J, the gap between germline ends came to 13 bases. Germline lookup yields CDR1 MNHEY and CDR2 SVGAGI. CDR3 sequence reads: CASSYSQAEGYGYTF. The CDR3 DNA sequence: TGTGCCAGCAGTTACTCCCAGGCAGAGGGGTATGGCTACACCTTC.